The T cell receptor (beta chain) under discussion was sequenced for a study of shared clonotypes between healthy human individuals. The CDR3 runs 15 residues. The V end was cut by 1 base, the J end by 4 bases, with 13 bases between. CDR1 is MGHRA and CDR2 is YSYEKL in the germline V gene. Repertoires were generated with immunoSEQ multiplex PCR, while TCRdb's copy carries only in-frame clones and drops some. In the table there are some 2.3 million clones, 93% of which are singletons. This clone occurred once. The specimen was naive CD4+ T cells from PBMCs. The subset was: CD45RA+ positively selected. J is TRBJ1-2 and V is TRBV4-1; D possibly corresponds to TRBD1 (5 bases). This receptor was obtained from a young man in good health. Some clones in this sample may be carry-over from other donors' samples. CDR3 coding DNA: TGCGCCAGCAGCCAAGGAGCAGGGTCCTTCTATGGCTACACCTTC. Translated, it gives CASSQGAGSFYGYTF.